This T cell receptor (beta chain) was obtained from a study of cytomegalovirus exposure and HLA in healthy donors. Study as a whole: Samples from HLA-typed donors yielded around 85 million unique TCRs in an early data release. Notes on the study in general: The study dropped some indistinguishable V segments, TRBV6-2 and TRBV6-3 among them. The authors assumed roughly uniform sequencing depth across donors for presence/absence analyses. Follow-up analysis later connected one missense variant in DCLRE1C with trimming of TCR beta V- and J-genes.

With 60 Vbeta and 13 Jbeta primers, the PCR was carried out. Some clones are missing from TCRdb's copy, which holds only in-frame ones; the method was immunoSEQ multiplex PCR. The table includes around 150,000 clones, around 90% detected once. The count of this clone is one. The antigen is undetermined. CDR1 and CDR2 from the germline V gene are LGHNA and YSLEER. This CDR3 has 16 amino acids. Trimming took 3 bases from V and 4 from J; bases not matched to a gene: 5. This TCR derives from a woman in her twenties or thirties in good health and CMV-seronegative. The sequenced sample consisted of PBMCs. The chain recombines TRBV4-3 with TRBJ2-3, with TRBD2 matching over 12 bases. The CDR3 nucleotides are TGCGCCAGCAGCCACGGGACTAGCGGGTGGCCAGATACGCAGTATTTT. Translating it yields CASSHGTSGWPDTQYF.